This T cell receptor beta chain was identified during a study of T cell responses to AZD1222 COVID-19 vaccine. The protocol was immunoSEQ multiplex PCR, while the TCRdb copy is restricted to in-frame clones and leaves out a portion. The data show around 250,000 clones, approximately 95% seen once. In the case of this clone: What it binds is unknown.

V lost 4 bases, J lost 3 bases, and 12 bases stayed unmatched. Germline V lookup: CDR1 SGHNT, CDR2 YYREEE (reference sequence). This CDR3 has 16 residues. General study results and limits: The sample set comprised mostly white British donors with more females, and clonal diversity was possibly underestimated. CD4 TCRs associated with vaccination spanned spike, dominating at 160-218 and 743-854. Sampled repertoires all dated from after the peak T cell response.

V usage is TRBV5-4 and J usage is TRBJ2-7; TRBD2 aligns across 8 bases. This receptor was obtained from an adult in good health. Sample: peripheral blood, taken on day 0 of AZD1222 vaccination. This CDR3 is CASSTGKLAGVYEQYF. The DNA of the CDR3 is TGTGCCAGCAGCACGGGGAAGCTAGCGGGTGTCTACGAGCAGTACTTC.